This TCR beta chain comes out of a study of T cells in women clearing cervical HPV infection. Concerning this clone itself: The read terminates 3 residues before the CDR3 end, so the remaining end is supplied by the germline J gene.

Germline lookup yields CDR1 SGHVS and CDR2 FNYEAQ. V was pared by 8 bases and J by 4 bases, with 3 bases of the junction left unmatched. The CDR3 length is 12 residues. Clones were read by immunoSEQ multiplex PCR, and TCRdb kept only the in-frame ones, dropping some. In total, the table holds about 45,000 clones. Sequencing was carried out using blood buffy coat. The chain couples TRBV7-6 to TRBJ2-5; 8 nucleotides align to TRBD2. This clonotype originated in a woman between 18 and 70 years old with a cervical HPV16 infection that either progressed to CIN3+ or cleared (not recorded which). CDR3 bases read: TGTGCCAGCTCCGCGGGGGGAGAGACC. It specifies CASSAGGET. The entire CDR3 is CASSAGGETQYF.